A few counts support the clone carrying this T cell receptor beta chain. Unique molecular identifiers featured in how the TCRbeta library was prepared. MiXCR, run by TCRdb on the PCR reads, gives a single entry per CDR3 protein. The table lists over 200,000 distinct CDR3 sequences, 8.5% to 10% of them singletons. The ends were cut back, 5 bases at V and 4 bases at J, with 8 bases in the middle. This CDR3 region has 13 residues. This entry belongs to a study of T-cell reconstitution after alpha-beta-depleted transplantation in children. The sample here was PBMCs from the stem cell graft donor, taken from the stem cell graft. The TCR sequence derives from a human donor who donated a stem cell graft to a child with acute lymphoblastic leukemia. This chain uses TRBV12-3 or TRBV12-4 with TRBJ1-4; D uncertain. Here the CDR3 reads CASSPGYNEKLFF. DNA of the CDR3: TGTGCCAGCAGTCCGGGATATAATGAAAAACTGTTTTTT.